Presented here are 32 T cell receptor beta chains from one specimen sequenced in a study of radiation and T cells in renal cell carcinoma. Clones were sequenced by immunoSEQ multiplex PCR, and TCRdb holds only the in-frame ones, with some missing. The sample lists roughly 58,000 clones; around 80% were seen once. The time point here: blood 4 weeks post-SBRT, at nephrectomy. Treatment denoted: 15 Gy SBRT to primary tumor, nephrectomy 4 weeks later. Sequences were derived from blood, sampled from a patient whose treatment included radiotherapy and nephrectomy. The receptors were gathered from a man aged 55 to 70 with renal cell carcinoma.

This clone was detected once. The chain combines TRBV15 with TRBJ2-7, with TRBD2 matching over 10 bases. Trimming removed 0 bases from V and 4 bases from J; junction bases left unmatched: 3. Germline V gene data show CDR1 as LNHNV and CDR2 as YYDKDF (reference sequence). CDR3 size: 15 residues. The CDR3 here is CATSRDRAGGYEQYV. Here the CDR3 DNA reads TGTGCCACCAGCAGAGATCGAGCGGGAGGGTACGAGCAGTACGTC.

This chain's CDR3 is CASSPMVSNTGELFF. The CDR3 coding sequence is TGTGCCAGCTCACCGATGGTGTCGAACACCGGGGAGCTGTTTTTT. This sequence joins TRBV18 and TRBJ2-2, with no clear D. Looked up from germline, CDR1 is KGHSH and CDR2 is LQKENI. The CDR3 has 15 residues. V dropped 3 bases and J dropped 0 bases, with 8 bases sitting between them.

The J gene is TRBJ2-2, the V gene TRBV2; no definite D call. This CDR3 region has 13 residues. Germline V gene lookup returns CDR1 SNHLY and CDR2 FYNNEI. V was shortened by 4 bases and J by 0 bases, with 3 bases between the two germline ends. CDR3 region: CASSVTNTGELFF. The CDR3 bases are TGTGCCAGCAGTGTTACGAACACCGGGGAGCTGTTTTTT.

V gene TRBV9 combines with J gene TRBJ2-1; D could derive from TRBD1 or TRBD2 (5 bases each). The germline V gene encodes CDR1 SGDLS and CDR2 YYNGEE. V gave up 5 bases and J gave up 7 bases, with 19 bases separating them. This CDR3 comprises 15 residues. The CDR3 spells CASSGTSAPSNEQFF. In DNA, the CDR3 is TGTGCCAGCAGTGGGACGTCCGCCCCGTCGAATGAGCAGTTCTTC.

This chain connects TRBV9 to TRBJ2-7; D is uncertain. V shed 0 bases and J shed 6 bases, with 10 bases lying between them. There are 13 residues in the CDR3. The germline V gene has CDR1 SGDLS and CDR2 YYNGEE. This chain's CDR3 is CASSVAVYSEQYF. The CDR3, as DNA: TGTGCCAGCAGCGTAGCCGTATACAGCGAGCAGTACTTC. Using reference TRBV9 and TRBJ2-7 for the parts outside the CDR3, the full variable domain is DSGVTQTPKHLITATGQRVTLRCSPRSGDLSVYWYQQSLDQGLQFLIQYYNGEERAKGNILERFSAQQFPDLHSELNLSSLELGDSALYFCASSVAVYSEQYFGPGTRLTVT.

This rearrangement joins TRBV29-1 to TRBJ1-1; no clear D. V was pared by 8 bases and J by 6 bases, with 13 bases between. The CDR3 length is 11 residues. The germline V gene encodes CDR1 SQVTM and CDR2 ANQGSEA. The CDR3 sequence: CSPSVGSEAFF. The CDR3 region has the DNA TGCAGCCCCAGCGTGGGATCTGAAGCTTTCTTT.

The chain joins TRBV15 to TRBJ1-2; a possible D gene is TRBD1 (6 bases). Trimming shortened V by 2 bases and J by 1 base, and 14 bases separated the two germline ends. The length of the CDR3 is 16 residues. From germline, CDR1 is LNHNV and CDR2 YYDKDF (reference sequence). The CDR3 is CATSRRTGLDNYGYTF. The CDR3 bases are TGTGCCACCAGCAGACGTACAGGGCTTGATAACTATGGCTACACCTTC.

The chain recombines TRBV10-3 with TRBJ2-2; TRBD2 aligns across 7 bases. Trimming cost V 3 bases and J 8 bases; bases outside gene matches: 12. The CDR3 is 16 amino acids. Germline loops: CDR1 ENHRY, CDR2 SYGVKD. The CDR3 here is CAISDVRGVKAGELFF. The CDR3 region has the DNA TGTGCCATCAGTGATGTTCGGGGGGTAAAGGCTGGGGAGCTGTTTTTT.

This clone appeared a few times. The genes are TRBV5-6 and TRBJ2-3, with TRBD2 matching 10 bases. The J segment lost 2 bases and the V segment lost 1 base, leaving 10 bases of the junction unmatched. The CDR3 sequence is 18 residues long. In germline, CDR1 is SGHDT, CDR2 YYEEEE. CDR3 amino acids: CASSLPYGLADLTDTQYF. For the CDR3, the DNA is TGTGCCAGCAGCTTGCCCTATGGACTAGCGGATCTCACAGATACGCAGTATTTT.

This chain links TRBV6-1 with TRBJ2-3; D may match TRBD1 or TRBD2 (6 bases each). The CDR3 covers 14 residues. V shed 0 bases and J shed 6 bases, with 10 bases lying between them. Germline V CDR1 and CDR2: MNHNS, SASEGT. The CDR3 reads CASSEAGGSDTQYF. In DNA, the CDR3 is TGTGCCAGCAGTGAAGCAGGGGGGTCGGATACGCAGTATTTT.

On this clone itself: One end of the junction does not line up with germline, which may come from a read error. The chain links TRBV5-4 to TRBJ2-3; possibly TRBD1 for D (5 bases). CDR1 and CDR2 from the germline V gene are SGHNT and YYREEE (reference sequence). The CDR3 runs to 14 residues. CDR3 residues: CASRLDTNTDTQYF. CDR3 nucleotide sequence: TGTGCCAGCAGATTGGACACGAACACAGATACGCAGTATTTT.

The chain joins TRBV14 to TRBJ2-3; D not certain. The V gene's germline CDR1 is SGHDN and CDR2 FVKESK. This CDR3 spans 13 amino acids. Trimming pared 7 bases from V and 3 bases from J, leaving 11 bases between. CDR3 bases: TGTGCCAGCACCCCCCTTATGACAGATACGCAGTATTTT. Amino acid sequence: CASTPLMTDTQYF.

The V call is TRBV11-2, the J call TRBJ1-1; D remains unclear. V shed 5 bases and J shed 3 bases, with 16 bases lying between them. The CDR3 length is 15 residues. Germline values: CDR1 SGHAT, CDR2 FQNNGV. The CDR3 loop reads CASSPNMLGDTEAFF. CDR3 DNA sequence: TGTGCCAGCAGCCCAAACATGCTTGGAGACACTGAAGCTTTCTTT.

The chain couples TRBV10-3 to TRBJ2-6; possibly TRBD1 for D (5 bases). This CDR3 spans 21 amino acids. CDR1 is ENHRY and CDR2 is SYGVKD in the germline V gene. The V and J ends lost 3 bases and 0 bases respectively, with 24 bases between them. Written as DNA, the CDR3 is TGTGCCATCAGTGACCCTTCAAAGGACGGACAATTATCCTCTGGGGCCAACGTCCTGACTTTC. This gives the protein CAISDPSKDGQLSSGANVLTF.

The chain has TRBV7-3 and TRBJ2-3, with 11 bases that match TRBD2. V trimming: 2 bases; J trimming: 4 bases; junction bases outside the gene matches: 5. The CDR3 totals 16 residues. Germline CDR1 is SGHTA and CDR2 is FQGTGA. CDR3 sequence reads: CASSLSLAGGADTQYF. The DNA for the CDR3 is TGTGCCAGCAGCTTATCGTTAGCGGGAGGGGCAGATACGCAGTATTTT.

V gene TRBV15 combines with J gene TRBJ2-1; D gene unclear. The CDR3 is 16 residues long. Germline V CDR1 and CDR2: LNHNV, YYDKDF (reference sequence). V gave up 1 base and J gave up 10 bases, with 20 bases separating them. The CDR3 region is CATSRGLESPKIEQFF. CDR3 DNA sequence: TGTGCCACCAGCAGAGGCCTGGAGTCCCCGAAAATCGAGCAGTTCTTC.

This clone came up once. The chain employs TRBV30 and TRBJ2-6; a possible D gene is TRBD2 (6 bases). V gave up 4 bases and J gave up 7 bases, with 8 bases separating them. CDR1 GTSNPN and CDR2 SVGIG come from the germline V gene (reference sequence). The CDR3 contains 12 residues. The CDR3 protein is CAWIGTANVLTF. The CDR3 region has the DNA TGTGCCTGGATAGGGACTGCCAACGTCCTGACTTTC.

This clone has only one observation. This CDR3 reads CAWSVQGVAETQYF. The DNA for the CDR3 is TGTGCCTGGAGTGTACAGGGGGTCGCAGAGACCCAGTACTTC. The chain has TRBV30 and TRBJ2-5; 8 bases are shared with TRBD1. V shed 0 bases, J shed 4 bases, and the junction held 4 bases outside the gene matches. This CDR3 is 14 amino acids long. Germline CDR1 reads GTSNPN; CDR2 reads SVGIG (reference sequence).

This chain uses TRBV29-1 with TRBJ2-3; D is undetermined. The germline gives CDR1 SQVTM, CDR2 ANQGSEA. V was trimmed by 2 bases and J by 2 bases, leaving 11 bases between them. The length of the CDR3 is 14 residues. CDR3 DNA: TGCAGCGTTGAAATCAGGATTTCCACAGATACGCAGTATTTT. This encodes CSVEIRISTDTQYF.

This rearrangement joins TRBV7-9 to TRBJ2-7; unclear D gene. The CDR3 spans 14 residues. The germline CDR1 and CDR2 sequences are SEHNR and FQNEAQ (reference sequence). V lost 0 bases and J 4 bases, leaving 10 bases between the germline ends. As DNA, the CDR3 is TGTGCCAGCAGCTTAGCGGGAATGGGGTACGAGCAGTACGTC. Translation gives CASSLAGMGYEQYV.

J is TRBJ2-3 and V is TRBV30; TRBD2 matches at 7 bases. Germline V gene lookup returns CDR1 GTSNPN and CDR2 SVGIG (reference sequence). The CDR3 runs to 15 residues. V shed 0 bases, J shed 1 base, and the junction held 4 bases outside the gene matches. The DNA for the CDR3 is TGTGCCTGGAGTGTACGAGGGAGGGGCACAGATACGCAGTATTTT. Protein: CAWSVRGRGTDTQYF. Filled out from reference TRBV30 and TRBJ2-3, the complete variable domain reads SQTIHQWPATLVQPVGSPLSLECTVEGTSNPNLYWYRQAAGRGLQLLFYSVGIGQISSEVPQNLSASRPQDRQFILSSKKLLLSDSGFYLCAWSVRGRGTDTQYFGPGTRLTVL.

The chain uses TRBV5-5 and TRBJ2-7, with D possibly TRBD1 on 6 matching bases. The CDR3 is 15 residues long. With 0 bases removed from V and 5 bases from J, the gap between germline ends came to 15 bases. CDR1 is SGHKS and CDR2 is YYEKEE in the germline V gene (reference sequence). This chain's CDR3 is CASSLDPTGMDEQYF. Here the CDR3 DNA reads TGTGCCAGCAGCTTGGACCCCACAGGGATGGACGAGCAGTACTTC.

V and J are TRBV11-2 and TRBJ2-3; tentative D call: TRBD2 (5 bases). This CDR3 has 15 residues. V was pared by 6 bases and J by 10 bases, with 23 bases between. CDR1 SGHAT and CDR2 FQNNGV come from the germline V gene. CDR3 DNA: TGTGCCAGCAGTTTCCCCCTAGCTGGATCGTCGTCGCAGTATTTT. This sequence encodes CASSFPLAGSSSQYF.

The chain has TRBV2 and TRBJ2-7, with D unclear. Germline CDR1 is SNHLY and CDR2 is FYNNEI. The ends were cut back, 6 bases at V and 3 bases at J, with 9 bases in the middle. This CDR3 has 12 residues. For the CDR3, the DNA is TGTGCCAGCAGCCTAATCATCTACGAGCAGTACGTC. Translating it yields CASSLIIYEQYV.

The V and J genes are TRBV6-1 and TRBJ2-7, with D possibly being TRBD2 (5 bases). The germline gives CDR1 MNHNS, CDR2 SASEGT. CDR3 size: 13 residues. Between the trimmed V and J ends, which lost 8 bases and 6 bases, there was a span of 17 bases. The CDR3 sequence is CASGLEGPAEQYV. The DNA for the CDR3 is TGTGCCAGCGGCCTCGAGGGCCCCGCCGAGCAGTACGTC.

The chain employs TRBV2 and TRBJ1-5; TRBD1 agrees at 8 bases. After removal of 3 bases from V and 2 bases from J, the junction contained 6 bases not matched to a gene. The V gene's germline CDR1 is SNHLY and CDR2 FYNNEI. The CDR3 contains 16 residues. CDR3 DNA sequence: TGTGCCAGCAGTGAGTCGACAGGGGATGGCAATCAGCCCCAGCATTTT. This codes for CASSESTGDGNQPQHF.

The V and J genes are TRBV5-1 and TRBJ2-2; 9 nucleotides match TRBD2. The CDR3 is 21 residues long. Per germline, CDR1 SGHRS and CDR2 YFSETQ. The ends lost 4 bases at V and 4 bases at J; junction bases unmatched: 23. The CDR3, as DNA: TGCGCCAGCAGCGTAGGACAGACTAGAGCGGGAGGACGGGGCCCCACCGGGGAGCTGTTTTTT. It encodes CASSVGQTRAGGRGPTGELFF.

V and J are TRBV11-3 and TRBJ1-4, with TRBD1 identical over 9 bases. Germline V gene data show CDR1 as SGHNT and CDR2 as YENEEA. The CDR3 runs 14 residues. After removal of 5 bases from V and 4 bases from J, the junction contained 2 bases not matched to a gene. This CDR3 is CASSRGQGNEKLFF. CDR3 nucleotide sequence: TGTGCCAGCAGCCGGGGACAGGGTAATGAAAAACTGTTTTTT.

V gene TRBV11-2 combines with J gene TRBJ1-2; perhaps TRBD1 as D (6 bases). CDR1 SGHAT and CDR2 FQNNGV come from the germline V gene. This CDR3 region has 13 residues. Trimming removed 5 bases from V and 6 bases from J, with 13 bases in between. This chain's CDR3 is CASSQPGGDGYTF. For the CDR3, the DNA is TGTGCCAGCAGCCAGCCCGGGGGCGATGGCTACACCTTC.

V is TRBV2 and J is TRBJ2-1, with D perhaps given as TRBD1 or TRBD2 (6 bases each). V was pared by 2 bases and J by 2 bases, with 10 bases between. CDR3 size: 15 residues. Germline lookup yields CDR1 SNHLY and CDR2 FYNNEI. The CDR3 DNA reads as TGTGCCAGCAGTGAATGGGGGGCCGCCTACAATGAGCAGTTCTTC. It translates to CASSEWGAAYNEQFF.

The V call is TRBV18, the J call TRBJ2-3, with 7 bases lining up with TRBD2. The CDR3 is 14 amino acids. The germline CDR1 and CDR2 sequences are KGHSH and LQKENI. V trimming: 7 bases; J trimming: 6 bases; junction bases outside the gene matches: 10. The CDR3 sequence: CASFLSGARDTQYF. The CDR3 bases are TGTGCCAGCTTCTTAAGCGGGGCGAGGGATACGCAGTATTTT.

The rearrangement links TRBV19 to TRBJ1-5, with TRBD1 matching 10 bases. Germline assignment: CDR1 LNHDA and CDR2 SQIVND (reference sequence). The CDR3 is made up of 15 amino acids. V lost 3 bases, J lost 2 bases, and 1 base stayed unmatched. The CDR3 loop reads CASSMGTGGNQPQHF. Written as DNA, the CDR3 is TGTGCCAGTAGTATGGGGACAGGGGGCAATCAGCCCCAGCATTTT.